The 32 T cell receptor beta chains below were found in one sample sequenced in a study of graft-versus-host responses after intestinal transplantation. This table comes from immunoSEQ multiplex PCR, and its TCRdb copy is limited to in-frame clones, with some not included. This table holds just under 100,000 clones, about nine tenths found once. This material consisted of PBMCs, taken about 450 days after intestinal transplant. These receptors all stem from a human patient who received an intestinal transplant, so some T cells may come from the graft donor.

This chain joins TRBV6-5 and TRBJ2-2; D might be TRBD1 (5 bases). The germline V and J ends were trimmed by 2 bases and 6 bases, with 13 bases remaining between them. Germline-derived CDR1 and CDR2 are MNHEY and SVGAGI. This CDR3 has 15 amino acids. DNA of the CDR3: TGTGCCAGCAGTTACACTATAGGGGTCGCCGGGGAGCTGTTTTTT. Translated, it gives CASSYTIGVAGELFF.

The V gene is TRBV19, the J gene TRBJ1-1; D is perhaps TRBD1 (5 bases). The CDR3 runs to 17 residues. V was trimmed by 2 bases and J by 0 bases, leaving 16 bases between them. Germline loops: CDR1 LNHDA, CDR2 SQIVND (reference sequence). CDR3 amino acids: CASSIYQGSRLNTEAFF. DNA of the CDR3: TGTGCCAGTAGTATATATCAGGGTAGTCGGCTGAACACTGAAGCTTTCTTT.

The chain combines TRBV29-1 with TRBJ2-7, with TRBD1 matching over 7 bases. This CDR3 has 14 residues. V gave up 4 bases and J gave up 5 bases; unmatched junction bases: 11. In germline, CDR1 is SQVTM, CDR2 ANQGSEA. The CDR3: CSVVMGQPRDEQYF. In DNA form, the CDR3 reads TGCAGCGTTGTGATGGGACAGCCTAGGGACGAGCAGTACTTC.

CDR3 protein: CASSDGGSYGYTF. For the CDR3, the DNA is TGCGCCAGCAGTGATGGAGGGTCCTATGGCTACACCTTC. The chain combines TRBV10-1 with TRBJ1-2; no clear D gene. V lost 3 bases and J 4 bases, leaving 9 bases between the germline ends. CDR3 size: 13 residues. Germline V CDR1 and CDR2: WNHNN, SYGVQD (reference sequence).

DNA for the CDR3: TGTGCCAGCAGCGTAGAATCAGTAAATTCACCCCTCCACTTT. Amino acids: CASSVESVNSPLHF. This sequence joins TRBV9 and TRBJ1-6; the D is unclear. Trimming stripped 0 bases from V and 7 bases from J, with 8 bases between. CDR3 length equals 14 residues. Germline assignment: CDR1 SGDLS and CDR2 YYNGEE.

V gene TRBV19 combines with J gene TRBJ1-1; 7 nucleotides agree with TRBD1. The CDR3 length is 16 residues. CDR1 is LNHDA, CDR2 SQIVND, per germline (reference sequence). V shed 6 bases and J 4 bases; nucleotides not matched to a gene: 14. The CDR3 sequence: CASSYTSGGGFTEAFF. Here the CDR3 DNA reads TGTGCCAGTAGCTATACGTCAGGGGGGGGATTCACTGAAGCTTTCTTT.

The chain employs TRBV5-6 and TRBJ2-2; TRBD1 might be the D (5 bases). Trimming left V 0 bases short and J 6 bases short, with 9 bases between. CDR1 and CDR2 (germline): SGHDT, YYEEEE. The CDR3 has 14 amino acids. The CDR3 region is CASSLAGWAGELFF. As DNA, the CDR3 is TGTGCCAGCAGCTTGGCAGGGTGGGCCGGGGAGCTGTTTTTT. Full variable domain (outside the CDR3, taken from reference TRBV5-6 and TRBJ2-2): DAGVTQSPTHLIKTRGQQVTLRCSPKSGHDTVSWYQQALGQGPQFIFQYYEEEERQRGNFPDRFSGHQFPNYSSELNVNALLLGDSALYLCASSLAGWAGELFFGEGSRLTVL.

Remarks on this clone: The sample contains more than one DNA sequence encoding this CDR3. The chain couples TRBV20-1 to TRBJ2-3; unclear D gene. The germline V gene has CDR1 DFQATT and CDR2 SNEGSKA (reference sequence). V was pared by 3 bases and J by 4 bases, with 2 bases between. The CDR3 has 10 residues. The CDR3: CSARADTQYF. Written as DNA, the CDR3 is TGCAGTGCTAGGGCAGATACGCAGTATTTT.

The chain has TRBV6-4 and TRBJ2-2; weak D call: TRBD1 (6 bases). The CDR3 loop spans 14 amino acids. Trimming removed 4 bases at V and 0 bases at J, with 6 bases between. CDR1 MRHNA and CDR2 SNTAGT come from the germline V gene. CDR3 DNA sequence: TGTGCCAGCAGTGGGGACACGAACACCGGGGAGCTGTTTTTT. This codes for CASSGDTNTGELFF.

The rearrangement joins TRBV7-6 to TRBJ1-1; 7 bases agree with TRBD1. With 5 bases clipped from V and 2 bases from J, the junction kept 5 bases outside the gene matches. This CDR3 is 14 amino acids long. Germline loops: CDR1 SGHVS, CDR2 FNYEAQ. The chain's CDR3 is CASSQDRINTEAFF. CDR3 bases: TGTGCCAGCAGCCAGGACAGGATCAACACTGAAGCTTTCTTT.

This clone has just one count. This chain joins TRBV19 and TRBJ2-3; unclear D gene. The CDR3 extends over 14 amino acids. V was trimmed by 1 base and J by 3 bases, leaving 8 bases between them. The germline V gene encodes CDR1 LNHDA and CDR2 SQIVND (reference sequence). The CDR3 loop is CASSIGPATDTQYF. The CDR3 DNA reads as TGTGCCAGTAGTATAGGACCAGCAACAGATACGCAGTATTTT. The variable domain in full, completed from reference TRBV19 and TRBJ2-3, reads DGGITQSPKYLFRKEGQNVTLSCEQNLNHDAMYWYRQDPGQGLRLIYYSQIVNDFQKGDIAEGYSVSREKKESFPLTVTSAQKNPTAFYLCASSIGPATDTQYFGPGTRLTVL.

The chain uses TRBV6-5 and TRBJ1-3; TRBD1 might be the D (6 bases). Per the germline V gene, CDR1 is MNHEY and CDR2 is SVGAGI. Trimming cost V 5 bases and J 4 bases, with 9 bases left between them. CDR3 length: 13 amino acids. CDR3 residues: CASSATGGNTIYF. The DNA of the CDR3 is TGTGCCAGCAGTGCAACAGGGGGAAACACCATATATTTT.

The chain has TRBV28 and TRBJ2-7; tentatively, D is TRBD1 or TRBD2 (6 bases each). V shed 5 bases and J shed 5 bases, with 19 bases lying between them. CDR3 length: 15 amino acids. CDR1 is MDHEN, CDR2 SYDVKM, per germline. For the CDR3, the DNA is TGTGCCAGCAGTCCCCCCCCCGGGGGCCAGGACGAGCAGTACTTC. Translated, it gives CASSPPPGGQDEQYF.

This chain uses TRBV25-1 with TRBJ2-1, with D possibly matching TRBD2 (7 bases). Germline V gene sequence: CDR1 MGHDK, CDR2 SYGVNS. Deletions cut 5 bases from V and 7 bases from J, with 21 bases between. This CDR3 is built from 16 residues. The CDR3 coding sequence is TGTGCCAGCAGTACCCCACTCCGGGCGGGGGCGAATGAGCAGTTCTTC. Translating it yields CASSTPLRAGANEQFF.

The chain has TRBV11-2 and TRBJ2-7; D may correspond to TRBD1 or TRBD2 (5 bases each). The CDR3 loop spans 15 amino acids. The V end was cut by 1 base, the J end by 6 bases, with 16 bases between. Per the germline V gene, CDR1 is SGHAT and CDR2 is FQNNGV. CDR3 nucleotides: TGTGCCAGCAGCTTAGCTGTGGGACCCAGATTCGAGCAGTACTTC. Its protein is CASSLAVGPRFEQYF.

On this clone: Other nucleotide sequences from this sample produce the same CDR3. V usage is TRBV5-4 and J usage is TRBJ2-6; D gene ambiguous. This CDR3 region has 15 residues. Trimming pared 0 bases from V and 0 bases from J, leaving 4 bases between. Germline assignment: CDR1 SGHNT and CDR2 YYREEE (reference sequence). CDR3 in DNA: TGTGCCAGCAGCTTGGGGGGCTCTGGGGCCAACGTCCTGACTTTC. Encoded protein: CASSLGGSGANVLTF.

The chain employs TRBV12-5 and TRBJ1-2, with 7 nucleotides matching TRBD1. V shed 6 bases, J shed 9 bases, and the junction held 4 bases outside the gene matches. This CDR3 has 11 amino acids. Germline CDR1 LGHNT, CDR2 FRNRAP. The CDR3 sequence is CASGRGKSYTF. CDR3 in DNA: TGTGCTAGTGGCAGGGGGAAAAGCTACACCTTC.

The chain couples TRBV7-3 to TRBJ2-3; the D is unclear. Germline V gives CDR1 SGHTA, CDR2 FQGTGA. The ends were cut back, 4 bases at V and 3 bases at J, with 8 bases in the middle. There are 13 residues in the CDR3. CDR3: CASSSLATDTQYF. CDR3 DNA: TGTGCCAGCAGCTCTCTCGCGACAGATACGCAGTATTTT. Variable domain in full (rest from reference TRBV7-3 and TRBJ2-3): GAGVSQTPSNKVTEKGKYVELRCDPISGHTALYWYRQSLGQGPEFLIYFQGTGAADDSGLPNDRFFAVRPEGSVSTLKIQRTERGDSAVYLCASSSLATDTQYFGPGTRLTVL.

In this sample, this clone turned up a few times. The chain carries TRBV27 and TRBJ2-7, with D maybe TRBD1 (6 bases). V was trimmed by 0 bases and J by 4 bases, leaving 7 bases between them. The CDR3 covers 13 residues. Germline V gene lookup returns CDR1 MNHEY and CDR2 SMNVEV (reference sequence). In nucleotides, the CDR3 is TGTGCCAGCAGTTTATCCGGACAGTACGAGCAGTACTTC. Translation: CASSLSGQYEQYF.

The V gene is TRBV7-9, the J gene TRBJ2-7; D unclear. Between the trimmed V and J ends, which lost 5 bases and 3 bases, there was a span of 20 bases. Per the germline V gene, CDR1 is SEHNR and CDR2 is FQNEAQ (reference sequence). The CDR3 extends over 16 amino acids. The CDR3 DNA sequence: TGTGCCAGCAGCCCGGTCGGATCGACCCAACACTACGAGCAGTACTTC. This gives the protein CASSPVGSTQHYEQYF. The full variable domain, completed using reference TRBV7-9 and TRBJ2-7, is DTGVSQNPRHKITKRGQNVTFRCDPISEHNRLYWYRQTLGQGPEFLTYFQNEAQLEKSRLLSDRFSAERPKGSFSTLEIQRTEQGDSAMYLCASSPVGSTQHYEQYFGPGTRLTVT.

The V gene is TRBV9, the J gene TRBJ2-5; D possibly corresponds to TRBD1 (6 bases). The CDR3 consists of 14 residues. Germline CDR1 SGDLS, CDR2 YYNGEE. V gave up 3 bases and J gave up 5 bases, with 14 bases separating them. DNA for the CDR3: TGTGCCAGCAGCGCAAGGGGGTTGTTTGAGACCCAGTACTTC. Translating it yields CASSARGLFETQYF.

J is TRBJ1-5 and V is TRBV18, with TRBD1 as a possible D gene (6 bases). The CDR3 spans 14 residues. V shed 3 bases and J shed 3 bases, with 9 bases lying between them. Germline CDR1 and CDR2: KGHSH and LQKENI. The CDR3 spells CASSPGQINQPQHF. The DNA for the CDR3 is TGTGCCAGCTCACCCGGACAGATCAATCAGCCCCAGCATTTT. The full variable domain, in which reference TRBV18 and TRBJ1-5 provide the parts outside the CDR3, is NAGVMQNPRHLVRRRGQEARLRCSPMKGHSHVYWYRQLPEEGLKFMVYLQKENIIDESGMPKERFSAEFPKEGPSILRIQQVVRGDSAAYFCASSPGQINQPQHFGDGTRLSIL.

The V and J genes are TRBV6-5 and TRBJ2-4, with TRBD2 identical over 9 bases. The CDR3 has 16 residues. The V gene's germline CDR1 is MNHEY and CDR2 SVGAGI. V was pared by 0 bases and J by 2 bases, with 2 bases of the junction left unmatched. CDR3 in amino acids: CASSYSGLATKNIQYF. CDR3 DNA sequence: TGTGCCAGCAGTTACTCGGGACTAGCAACCAAAAACATTCAGTACTTC.

The V gene is TRBV9, the J gene TRBJ2-1, with 9 bases identical to TRBD2. The CDR3 totals 15 residues. Germline CDR1 is SGDLS and CDR2 is YYNGEE. J lost 5 bases, V lost 0 bases, and 3 bases had no gene match. CDR3 sequence (DNA): TGTGCCAGCAGCGTAGGAGCGGGGGGTCACAATGAGCAGTTCTTC. This encodes CASSVGAGGHNEQFF.

The gene calls are TRBV5-5 and TRBJ2-7; no clear D. Trimming left V 4 bases short and J 9 bases short, with 11 bases between. This CDR3 spans 11 amino acids. Germline CDR1 SGHKS, CDR2 YYEKEE (reference sequence). CDR3 coding DNA: TGTGCCAGCAGCGTTTCTAACGGGCAGTACTTC. Translated, it gives CASSVSNGQYF.

This CDR3 is CASSRGGLFYGYTF. The CDR3 DNA follows: TGTGCCAGCTCACGGGGAGGGCTTTTCTATGGCTACACCTTC. This chain uses TRBV18 with TRBJ1-2; D is uncertain. Germline V gene data show CDR1 as KGHSH and CDR2 as LQKENI. The CDR3 has 14 amino acids. V gave up 4 bases and J gave up 4 bases, with 13 bases separating them.

The chain combines TRBV2 with TRBJ1-5; perhaps TRBD1 as D (5 bases). This CDR3 spans 14 amino acids. The germline V gene has CDR1 SNHLY and CDR2 FYNNEI. V was trimmed by 8 bases and J by 0 bases, leaving 11 bases between them. Here the CDR3 reads CASSPTDSNQPQHF. Here the CDR3 DNA reads TGTGCCAGCTCGCCGACAGATAGCAATCAGCCCCAGCATTTT.

The chain joins TRBV29-1 to TRBJ2-4, with 7 bases matching TRBD1. CDR3 length equals 11 residues. Losses at the gene ends were 7 bases for V and 7 bases for J; bases not matched to a gene: 4. Looked up from germline, CDR1 is SQVTM and CDR2 is ANQGSEA. CDR3 residues: CSAGTVNIQYF. DNA for the CDR3: TGCAGCGCCGGGACAGTGAACATTCAGTACTTC.

This rearrangement joins TRBV11-3 to TRBJ1-4, with D possibly being TRBD1 (5 bases). Germline CDR1 is SGHNT and CDR2 is YENEEA. CDR3 length equals 15 residues. The V end lost 0 bases, the J end lost 7 bases, and 12 bases lay between the germline ends. This CDR3 is CASSLESGSGEKLFF. The CDR3 nucleotides read TGTGCCAGCAGCTTAGAGTCAGGGTCAGGTGAAAAACTGTTTTTT.

V gene TRBV18 combines with J gene TRBJ2-7; tentatively, D is TRBD1 (6 bases). V lost 3 bases, J lost 0 bases, and 9 bases lay in between. The CDR3 has 14 amino acids. Per the germline V gene, CDR1 is KGHSH and CDR2 is LQKENI. CDR3 residues: CASSPRDTSYEQYF. CDR3 nucleotides: TGTGCCAGCTCACCCCGGGACACCTCCTACGAGCAGTACTTC.

The chain links TRBV19 to TRBJ1-2; possible D gene TRBD1, 5 bases. The CDR3 has 14 residues. The V gene lost 5 bases and the J gene lost 6 bases, with 16 bases spanning the gap. Looked up from germline, CDR1 is LNHDA and CDR2 is SQIVND (reference sequence). CDR3 coding DNA: TGTGCCAGTAGTCGTCGACAGTCTAGGCATGGCTACACCTTC. Translated: CASSRRQSRHGYTF.

The V gene is TRBV11-2, the J gene TRBJ1-2; D remains ambiguous. CDR3 length: 14 amino acids. Germline CDR1 and CDR2: SGHAT and FQNNGV. Trimming pared 1 base from V and 4 bases from J, leaving 10 bases between. The CDR3 DNA reads TGTGCCAGCAGCTTAGGGGTGGGGTCCTATGGCTACACCTTC. It specifies CASSLGVGSYGYTF.